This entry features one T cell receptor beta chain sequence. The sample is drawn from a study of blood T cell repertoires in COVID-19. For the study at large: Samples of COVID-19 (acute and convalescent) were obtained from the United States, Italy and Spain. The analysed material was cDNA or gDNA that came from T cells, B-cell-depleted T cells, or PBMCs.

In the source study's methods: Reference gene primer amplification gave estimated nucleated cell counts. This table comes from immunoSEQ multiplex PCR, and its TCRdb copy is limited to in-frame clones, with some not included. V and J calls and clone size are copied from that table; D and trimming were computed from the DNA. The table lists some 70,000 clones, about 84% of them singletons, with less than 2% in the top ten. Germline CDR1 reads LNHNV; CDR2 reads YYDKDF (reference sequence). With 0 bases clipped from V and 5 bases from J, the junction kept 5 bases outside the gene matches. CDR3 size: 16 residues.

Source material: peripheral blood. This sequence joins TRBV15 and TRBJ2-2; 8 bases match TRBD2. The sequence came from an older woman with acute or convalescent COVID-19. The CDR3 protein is CATSRDRLARTGELFF. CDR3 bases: TGTGCCACCAGCAGAGATCGACTAGCGCGAACCGGGGAGCTGTTTTTT.